Listed below are T cell receptor beta chains from one sample, sequenced in a study of blood T cell repertoires in COVID-19. Assay used: immunoSEQ multiplex PCR; TCRdb lists only in-frame clones, some missing. This sample has roughly 200,000 clones, with roughly 80% found just once. The sequencing input was peripheral blood. Receptors were obtained from a man aged 60 to 69 with acute or convalescent COVID-19. Each CDR3 is given with its conserved first and last residue. A D gene is named only where the DNA matches it firmly.

d_call j_call v_call cdr3_aa cdr3_nt
TRBD1 TRBJ2-7 TRBV6-2/TRBV6-3 CASSTGTGDAYEQYF TGTGCCAGCAGTACAGGGACAGGGGATGCCTACGAGCAGTACTTC
TRBD1 TRBJ2-3 TRBV30 CAWSRTGGPTDTQYF TGTGCCTGGAGTAGAACAGGGGGCCCCACAGATACGCAGTATTTT
. TRBJ1-1 TRBV9 CASSQAMNTEAFF TGTGCCAGCAGCCAGGCTATGAACACTGAAGCTTTCTTT
. TRBJ2-3 TRBV9 CASSASRNTDTQYF TGTGCCAGCAGCGCCTCGCGGAACACAGATACGCAGTATTTT
. TRBJ1-1 TRBV20-1 CSASVGTAQAFF TGCAGTGCTAGTGTCGGGACTGCCCAAGCTTTCTTT
TRBD2 TRBJ2-1 TRBV5-1 CASSWTGLAGSNEQFF TGCGCCAGCAGCTGGACTGGACTAGCGGGAAGCAATGAGCAGTTCTTC
TRBD2 TRBJ2-3 TRBV29-1 CSGVAGITDTQYF TGCAGCGGCGTAGCGGGTATCACAGATACGCAGTATTTT
. TRBJ2-7 TRBV6-5 CASSYLDSTPYEQYF TGTGCCAGCAGTTACTTGGACTCTACACCCTACGAGCAGTACTTC
TRBD2 TRBJ2-7 TRBV6-6 CASSPGLAELYEQYF TGTGCCAGCAGTCCCGGACTAGCGGAACTTTACGAGCAGTACTTC
. TRBJ1-3 TRBV6-6 CASSREGNTIYF TGTGCCAGCAGCCGCGAAGGAAACACCATATATTTT
. TRBJ2-3 TRBV3-1/TRBV3-2 CASSQSGVRTDTQYF TGTGCCAGCAGCCAATCGGGAGTGCGTACAGATACGCAGTATTTT
TRBD1 TRBJ1-3 TRBV9 CASSENPGQGSWGEVSSIYF TGTGCCAGCAGCGAAAATCCGGGACAGGGGTCCTGGGGCGAGGTATCTTCCATATATTTT
TRBD2 TRBJ2-7 TRBV25-1 CASKGRAYEQYF TGTGCCAGCAAAGGGAGGGCCTACGAGCAGTACTTC
TRBD1 TRBJ1-1 TRBV27 CASSSHRGRETEAFF TGTGCCAGCAGTTCACACAGGGGGCGCGAGACTGAAGCTTTCTTT